These 26 T cell receptor beta chains originate from one sample sequenced in a study of Graves' ophthalmopathy and Graves' hyperthyroidism. For repertoire sequencing, the TCR beta CDR3 regions were amplified from RNA transcripts. First-round RT-PCR with HTBI primers preceded a second-round multiplex PCR. TCRdb reprocessed the multiplex PCR reads via MiXCR and lists one record per CDR3 protein. The table has 350,000 to 450,000 distinct CDR3 sequences, about 21% seen once. The source material was peripheral blood. The receptors stem from a woman aged 18-29 years with stable Graves' hyperthyroidism.

This clonotype was counted at least ten times. The chain recombines TRBV19 with TRBJ1-1, with TRBD1 identical over 8 bases. CDR1 is LNHDA, CDR2 SQIVND, per germline (reference sequence). V was pared by 4 bases and J by 4 bases, with 5 bases of the junction left unmatched. The CDR3 extends over 14 amino acids. The CDR3 here is CASSTRQGLTEAFF. The CDR3 nucleotides are TGTGCCAGTAGTACTCGACAGGGGCTCACTGAAGCTTTCTTT.

This clonotype was counted many times. The chain joins TRBV20-1 to TRBJ2-4, with unresolved D. Germline-derived CDR1 and CDR2 are DFQATT and SNEGSKA (reference sequence). Trimming pared 0 bases from V and 4 bases from J, leaving 13 bases between. This CDR3 spans 15 amino acids. CDR3 protein: CSARDDSAEKNIQYF. CDR3 sequence (DNA): TGCAGTGCTAGAGATGATTCGGCAGAGAAAAACATTCAGTACTTC.

CDR3: CASIGGTEAFF. In DNA form, the CDR3 reads TGTGCCAGCATCGGGGGCACTGAAGCTTTCTTT. This rearrangement joins TRBV28 to TRBJ1-1; D is perhaps TRBD1 (5 bases). Trimming cost V 7 bases and J 4 bases, with 7 bases left between them. This CDR3 has 11 residues. CDR1 is MDHEN, CDR2 SYDVKM, per germline.

This clonotype was counted a few times. A much larger clone sits a single nucleotide away, making a read error possible. This chain connects TRBV4-3 to TRBJ1-2; 9 bases are a match to TRBD1. The CDR3 is made up of 15 amino acids. Per the germline V gene, CDR1 is LGHNA and CDR2 is YSLEER. V was clipped by 0 bases and J by 8 bases; unmatched bases: 7. The CDR3 spells CASSQDPTGGQGYTF. CDR3 nucleotide sequence: TGCGCCAGCAGCCAAGATCCGACAGGGGGTCAGGGCTACACCTTC.

The chain joins TRBV9 to TRBJ1-2, with TRBD1 matching 7 bases. Germline V gives CDR1 SGDLS, CDR2 YYNGEE. This CDR3 contains 15 residues. J was trimmed by 4 bases and V by 2 bases; bases with no gene match: 8. The CDR3 DNA sequence: TGTGCCAGCAGCGTTACAGGGGAAGGGATCTATGGCTACACCTTC. Protein sequence: CASSVTGEGIYGYTF.

This clonotype was recorded many times. V gene TRBV28 combines with J gene TRBJ2-5; the D gene is possibly TRBD1 (6 bases). The CDR3 has 13 amino acids. CDR1 MDHEN and CDR2 SYDVKM come from the germline V gene. The germline V and J ends were trimmed by 3 bases and 7 bases, with 12 bases remaining between them. CDR3 protein: CASSLGLGATQYF. The CDR3 DNA reads as TGTGCCAGCAGTTTGGGTTTGGGGGCGACCCAGTACTTC.

A remark on this clonotype: This may stem from a read error, because a much larger clone lies one nucleotide away. J is TRBJ2-1 and V is TRBV27, with a weak D call TRBD2 (7 bases). The CDR3 runs 15 residues. Germline lookup yields CDR1 MNHEY and CDR2 SMNVEV (reference sequence). As DNA, the CDR3 is TGTGCCAGCAGTTTATATAGGGGGGGAGGTAATGAGAAGTTCTTC. Its translation is CASSLYRGGGNEKFF.

The sample holds many counts of this clonotype. The rearrangement uses TRBV28 and TRBJ1-1; D gene ambiguous. This CDR3 contains 12 residues. V shed 3 bases and J shed 2 bases, with 4 bases lying between them. Germline V gives CDR1 MDHEN, CDR2 SYDVKM. The CDR3 spells CASSLINTEAFF. CDR3 sequence (DNA): TGTGCCAGCAGTTTGATCAACACTGAAGCTTTCTTT.

This clonotype was counted many times. The chain links TRBV6-1 to TRBJ1-1; perhaps TRBD1 as D (5 bases). The germline V and J ends were trimmed by 6 bases and 0 bases, with 14 bases remaining between them. CDR1 and CDR2 (germline): MNHNS, SASEGT. The CDR3 has 15 amino acids. In DNA form, the CDR3 reads TGTGCCAGCAGCACGTCCCAGGGCTTGAACACTGAAGCTTTCTTT. Protein sequence: CASSTSQGLNTEAFF.

With regard to this clonotype: This may stem from a read error, because a much larger clone lies one nucleotide away. The rearrangement joins TRBV24-1 to TRBJ2-5; no definite D call. There are 15 residues in the CDR3. Germline V gene lookup returns CDR1 KGHDR and CDR2 SFDVKD. The CDR3 DNA reads TGTGCCACCACCTTCGGTGGGGTTATCAAAGAGACCAAGTACTTC. As protein: CATTFGGVIKETKYF.

This clonotype has a handful of counts. The rearrangement uses TRBV14 and TRBJ2-5; D possibly corresponds to TRBD2 (6 bases). The CDR3 is 16 residues long. Looked up from germline, CDR1 is SGHDN and CDR2 is FVKESK. V was cut by 4 bases and J by 4 bases, with 19 bases left in between. CDR3 DNA sequence: TGTGCCAGCAGCCGACCCGGGACTCCCGTGGGAGAGACCCAGTACTTC. It is translated as CASSRPGTPVGETQYF.

This clonotype was seen repeatedly, ten times or more. The chain links TRBV12-5 to TRBJ2-2; D may be TRBD1 (5 bases). Germline CDR1 and CDR2: LGHNT and FRNRAP. Trimming pared 0 bases from V and 9 bases from J, leaving 17 bases between. There are 16 residues in the CDR3. CDR3 region: CASGLVLDSSARELFF. The CDR3 DNA sequence: TGTGCTAGTGGTTTGGTACTTGACAGTTCAGCGAGGGAGCTGTTTTTT. The full variable domain, in which reference TRBV12-5 and TRBJ2-2 provide the parts outside the CDR3, is DARVTQTPRHKVTEMGQEVTMRCQPILGHNTVFWYRQTMMQGLELLAYFRNRAPLDDSGMPKDRFSAEMPDATLATLKIQPSEPRDSAVYFCASGLVLDSSARELFFGEGSRLTVL.

CDR3 DNA sequence: TGTGCCTGGAAGGGGGACGGGATGAACACTGAAGCTTTCTTT. It yields the protein CAWKGDGMNTEAFF. The chain is built from TRBV30 and TRBJ1-1, with D tentatively TRBD1 (6 bases). The CDR3 loop spans 14 amino acids. The V end was cut by 4 bases, the J end by 0 bases, with 12 bases between. In germline, CDR1 is GTSNPN, CDR2 SVGIG (reference sequence).

This clonotype has ten or more counts. The rearrangement uses TRBV28 and TRBJ2-7, with 11 bases aligning to TRBD2. Germline assignment: CDR1 MDHEN and CDR2 SYDVKM. The CDR3 consists of 16 residues. V was clipped by 2 bases and J by 0 bases; unmatched bases: 3. The CDR3 DNA is TGTGCCAGCAGTTTAGGACTAGCGGGCCTCTCCTACGAGCAGTACTTC. Translation: CASSLGLAGLSYEQYF. The variable domain in full, with the rest retrieved from reference TRBV28 and TRBJ2-7, is DVKVTQSSRYLVKRTGEKVFLECVQDMDHENMFWYRQDPGLGLRLIYFSYDVKMKEKGDIPEGYSVSREKKERFSLILESASTNQTSMYLCASSLGLAGLSYEQYFGPGTRLTVT.

This clonotype was seen at least ten times. It is unclear where the CDR3 begins or ends on the DNA, so no DNA is shown, and the CDR3 is as TCRdb lists it. The rearrangement links TRBV30 to TRBJ2-2. Including both end residues, the CDR3 is 15 amino acids long. Germline CDR1 GTSNPN, CDR2 SVGIG (reference sequence). CDR3 in amino acids: CAWSGGQQYFGELFF.

The chain links TRBV28 to TRBJ1-2; D gene ambiguous. Germline assignment: CDR1 MDHEN and CDR2 SYDVKM. This CDR3 is 15 amino acids long. Trimming pared 6 bases from V and 0 bases from J, leaving 14 bases between. CDR3 DNA sequence: TGTGCCAGCAGCCCCGGTGGTGCCACTAACTATGGCTACACCTTC. Its protein is CASSPGGATNYGYTF.

This clonotype turned up a few times. V and J are TRBV6-1 and TRBJ1-2; 9 bases fit TRBD1. Germline CDR1 MNHNS, CDR2 SASEGT. The V gene end was trimmed by 6 bases and the J gene end by 7 bases; junction bases not matched to a gene: 6. The CDR3 totals 13 residues. CDR3 DNA: TGTGCCAGCAGACTGGGACAGGGCCTTGGCTACACCTTC. Protein product: CASRLGQGLGYTF.

This clonotype was seen a handful of times. The chain uses TRBV30 and TRBJ1-2; D is ambiguous. Per germline, CDR1 GTSNPN and CDR2 SVGIG (reference sequence). The CDR3 runs 12 residues. V dropped 4 bases and J dropped 3 bases, with 9 bases sitting between them. In DNA, the CDR3 is TGTGCCTGGACATCCGAGCACTATGGCTACACCTTC. Translating it yields CAWTSEHYGYTF.

This clonotype has ten or more counts. The rearrangement joins TRBV29-1 to TRBJ2-7; possibly TRBD2 for D (6 bases). The CDR3 is 13 residues long. CDR1 and CDR2 from the germline V gene are SQVTM and ANQGSEA. V was pared by 7 bases and J by 4 bases, with 17 bases between. The CDR3 protein is CSAGGGGTYEQYF. DNA for the CDR3: TGCAGCGCCGGGGGAGGAGGAACGTACGAGCAGTACTTC.

V is TRBV20-1 and J is TRBJ2-5, with 9 bases identical to TRBD2. This CDR3 is 15 amino acids long. With 4 bases clipped from V and 5 bases from J, the junction kept 11 bases outside the gene matches. The germline V gene encodes CDR1 DFQATT and CDR2 SNEGSKA (reference sequence). The CDR3 reads CSAKKGGRAWETQYF. The CDR3 bases are TGCAGTGCTAAAAAGGGCGGGAGGGCCTGGGAGACCCAGTACTTC.

This clonotype was counted ten times or more. The chain links TRBV5-1 to TRBJ2-7; tentative D call: TRBD1 (6 bases). The CDR3 has 14 amino acids. Between the trimmed V and J ends, which lost 0 bases and 3 bases, there was a span of 10 bases. The germline CDR1 and CDR2 sequences are SGHRS and YFSETQ. CDR3: CASSLDVRGYEQYF. CDR3 nucleotides: TGCGCCAGCAGCTTGGACGTCAGGGGCTACGAGCAGTACTTC.

This clonotype was seen a handful of times. The V and J genes are TRBV15 and TRBJ1-1; weak D call: TRBD1 (5 bases). This CDR3 spans 15 amino acids. Germline CDR1 and CDR2: LNHNV and YYDKDF (reference sequence). The V gene lost 0 bases and the J gene lost 5 bases, with 13 bases spanning the gap. In DNA, the CDR3 is TGTGCCACCAGCAGAGATCTTGGGGGAGGAACTGAAGCTTTCTTT. The encoded protein is CATSRDLGGGTEAFF.

This clonotype was found a few times. The chain employs TRBV28 and TRBJ1-1, with TRBD1 matching 9 bases. Per the germline V gene, CDR1 is MDHEN and CDR2 is SYDVKM. There are 14 residues in the CDR3. With 6 bases clipped from V and 7 bases from J, the junction kept 9 bases outside the gene matches. In nucleotides, the CDR3 is TGTGCCAGCAGGGGAAGACAGGGGGGGAATGAAGCTTTCTTT. Translation gives CASRGRQGGNEAFF.

This clonotype was seen repeatedly, ten times or more. Its ends do not fully match the called genes, so a read error is possible. This sequence joins TRBV7-9 and TRBJ2-7; TRBD2 matches 13 bases. The CDR3 has 14 residues. Germline values: CDR1 SEHNR, CDR2 FQNEAQ (reference sequence). CDR3 DNA: TGTGCCGGCAGTTATGGACTAGCGGGAGAGGTGCAGTACTTC. It codes for CAGSYGLAGEVQYF.

This clonotype occurred many times. This chain's CDR3 is CASSLLAGELFF. CDR3 nucleotide sequence: TGTGCCAGCAGTTTATTGGCCGGGGAGCTGTTTTTT. This chain joins TRBV12-3 or TRBV12-4 and TRBJ2-2; D remains unclear. V was shortened by 2 bases and J by 6 bases, with 4 bases between the two germline ends. This CDR3 contains 12 residues.

Many counts were recorded for this clonotype. This sequence joins TRBV6-1 and TRBJ2-5; a weak D match, TRBD1 (5 bases). Between the trimmed V and J ends, which lost 7 bases and 7 bases, there was a span of 16 bases. Germline V gives CDR1 MNHNS, CDR2 SASEGT. This CDR3 is 13 amino acids long. CDR3 loop: CASNLRRRGTQYF. The CDR3 DNA is TGTGCCAGCAACTTGCGCCGTAGGGGGACCCAGTACTTC.